This T cell receptor (beta chain) was retrieved from a study of blood T cells in healthy people across ages. Study-wide context: Per two T cells, about one barcoded beta molecule was captured through template switching.

Study findings and constraints: Unsorted PBMC material precluded a definitive naive versus antigen-experienced comparison.

With V trimmed by 6 bases and J by 0 bases, 9 bases remained unmatched. The CDR3 totals 16 residues. CDR1 and CDR2 from the germline V gene are LGHNA and YSLEER. In the case of this clonotype: Its antigen is as yet unknown.

Primed by a sample-barcoded 5' primer and a J-beta primer mix, a second PCR proceeded for 7 to 11 cycles. The template-switch adaptor, which had 12 random nucleotides, put a tag on each cDNA molecule. TCRdb re-called the 5' RACE reads with MiXCR, one entry per CDR3 protein. The sample holds about 1,400,000 distinct CDR3 sequences, 59% seen once. The rearrangement links TRBV4-3 to TRBJ2-3; 7 bases are shared with TRBD1. This receptor was taken from a man between 18 and 35 years old in good health. The sample taken for sequencing was blood. The DNA of the CDR3 is TGCGCCAGCAGGAGAACAGGGGACCCTAGCACAGATACGCAGTATTTT. The encoded protein is CASRRTGDPSTDTQYF.